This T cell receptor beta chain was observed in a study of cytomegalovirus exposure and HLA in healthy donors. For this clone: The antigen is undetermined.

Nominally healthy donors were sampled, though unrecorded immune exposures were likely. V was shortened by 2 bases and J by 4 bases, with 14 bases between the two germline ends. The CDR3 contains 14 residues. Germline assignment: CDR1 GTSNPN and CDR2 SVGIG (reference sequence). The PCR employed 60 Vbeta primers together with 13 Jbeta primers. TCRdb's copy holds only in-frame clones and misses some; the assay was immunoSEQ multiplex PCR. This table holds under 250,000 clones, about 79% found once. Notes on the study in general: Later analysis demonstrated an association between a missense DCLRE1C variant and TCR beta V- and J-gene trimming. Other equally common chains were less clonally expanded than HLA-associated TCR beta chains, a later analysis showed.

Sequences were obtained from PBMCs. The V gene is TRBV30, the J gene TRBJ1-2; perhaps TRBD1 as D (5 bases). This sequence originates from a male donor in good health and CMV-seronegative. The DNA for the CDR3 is TGTGCCTGGAGTAGGGGAGGGACCGTCTATGGCTACACCTTC. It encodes CAWSRGGTVYGYTF.